Listed below are T cell receptor beta chains from one sample, sequenced in a study of response to subunit inactivated influenza vaccine. TCRdb processed the RT-PCR reads anew with MiXCR; each CDR3 protein has one entry. The table lists more than 550,000 distinct CDR3 sequences, about 10% of them singletons. The material was PBMCs from blood, obtained on the day of vaccination. Every receptor here comes from a man aged 50 or older who received an inactivated influenza vaccine. Both conserved end residues are part of each CDR3. Each record gives: V gene, D gene, J gene, clone size, CDR3 DNA, CDR3 protein. D genes are given only for firm matches. Size is stated for part of the rows, as once, few or many counts, or as a class when the clone is expanded.

>TRBV28|TRBD1|TRBJ2-2|few
TGTGCCAGCAGTCCGATACTGGGACAGGAGGAGGAAATTGCAAACACCGGGGAGCTGTTTTTT
CASSPILGQEEEIANTGELFF
>TRBV4-3|TRBD1|TRBJ2-7|many
TGCGCCAGCAGCCAAGTGCTGACAGGGGGCTACGAGCAGTACTTC
CASSQVLTGGYEQYF
>TRBV27|.|TRBJ1-1|many
TGTGCCAGCGTTCGCGGGCAGGGAGAAACTGAAGCTTTCTTT
CASVRGQGETEAFF
>TRBV2|TRBD2|TRBJ2-5|.
TGTGCCAGCAGTGACAGCGCGGACGGATCAGGCGGGAGGGGAGAGACCCAGTACTTC
CASSDSADGSGGRGETQYF
>TRBV29-1|.|TRBJ2-7|many
TGCAGCGTTGGAGCTGGGAACTCCTACGAGCAGTACTTC
CSVGAGNSYEQYF
>TRBV28|TRBD1|TRBJ2-5|.
TGTGCCAGCAGTCCCTACAGGGGGCGGTTAGAAGAGACCCAGTACTTC
CASSPYRGRLEETQYF
>TRBV7-2|TRBD2|TRBJ2-2|few
TGTGCCAGCAGCCCCACGGGGGGAACGAACACCGGGGAGCTGTTTTTT
CASSPTGGTNTGELFF
>TRBV12-3/TRBV12-4|.|TRBJ2-2|few
TGTGCCAGCAACCGCTTGGGCCACACCGGGGAGCTGTTTTTT
CASNRLGHTGELFF
>TRBV29-1|TRBD1|TRBJ1-1|few
TGCAGCGTTGCCGGAGCAGGGGGCTCAGTCGGAGCTTTCTTT
CSVAGAGGSVGAFF
>TRBV5-1|.|TRBJ2-7|many
TGCGCCAGCAGCTTGGTTGGGGGCACCTACGAGCAGTACTTC
CASSLVGGTYEQYF
>TRBV24-1|.|TRBJ2-4|few
TGTGCCACCAGTGGGGGCAGGGCGGAGGCCGGGAACATTCAGTACTTC
CATSGGRAEAGNIQYF
>TRBV2|.|TRBJ2-1|few
TGTGCCAGTAAAGGGTCTCAATTTGAGCAGTTCTTC
CASKGSQFEQFF
>TRBV29-1|TRBD2|TRBJ2-7|many
TGCAGCGTTGAAGCTAGCGGGAGCTCCTACGAGCAGTACTTC
CSVEASGSSYEQYF
>TRBV5-4|TRBD2|TRBJ2-2|few
TGTGCCAGCAGCTTGGCCAGCGGGAGGAGAACCGGGGAGCTGTTTTTT
CASSLASGRRTGELFF
>TRBV9|.|TRBJ1-2|few
TGTGCCAGCAGCGAGCCGGGACTACCCGGCTACACCTTC
CASSEPGLPGYTF
>TRBV20-1|TRBD2|TRBJ2-1|few
TGCAGTGCTCTTGCGGGAGCGTCCTACAATGAGCAGTTCTTC
CSALAGASYNEQFF
>TRBV12-3/TRBV12-4|.|TRBJ2-7|.
TGTGCCAGCAGCCCAAGGAGCGGGCGTTTGTTGCTGTACTTC
CASSPRSGRLLLYF
>TRBV20-1|.|TRBJ1-1|few
TGCATTCCCGACAGGTTCACTGAAGCTTTCTTT
CIPDRFTEAFF
>TRBV9|.|TRBJ2-5|few
TGTGCCAGCAGCCCCCACAGGGCCGCCCAAGAGACCCAGTACTTC
CASSPHRAAQETQYF
>TRBV20-1|.|TRBJ2-2|.
TGCAGTGCGAGAAGAGCGAGCACCGGGGAGCTGTTTTTT
CSARRASTGELFF
>TRBV10-3|.|TRBJ2-5|.
TGTGCCATCCTCTCAGCCCCAGGTTCGTCGGAGACCCAGTACTTC
CAILSAPGSSETQYF
>TRBV5-1|TRBD2|TRBJ2-1|many
TGCGCCAGCAGCCCGGGGGGGTCCTACAATGAGCAGTTCTTC
CASSPGGSYNEQFF